The TCR beta chain described here comes from a study of shared clonotypes between healthy human individuals. Assay: immunoSEQ multiplex PCR; the TCRdb copy retains only in-frame clones and omits some. The sample has roughly 660,000 clones; around 91% are singletons. In this sample, this clone turned up once. V lost 5 bases and J lost 5, with 20 bases in between. CDR3 size: 17 residues. Germline assignment: CDR1 SGHDT and CDR2 YYEEEE. The sequence derives from a man younger than 35 in good health. Some clones in this sample may be carry-over from other donors' samples. Source material: memory CD8+ T cells from PBMCs. Described subset: CD45RO+ cells pooled with CCR7-negative TemRA cells. The chain links TRBV5-6 to TRBJ2-6, with D hard to call. For the CDR3, the DNA is TGTGCCAGCAGGCCTTGCAATACACAAAGTCGGGCCAACGTCCTGACTTTC. Translated: CASRPCNTQSRANVLTF.